The clone carrying this T cell receptor (beta chain) was detected ten times or more. Antigen unknown. This CDR3 comprises 16 residues. Trimming took off 7 bases at V and 0 bases at J, with 16 bases between the two ends. Germline CDR1 reads MDHEN; CDR2 reads SYDVKM. Amplification of TCR alpha and beta CDR3 regions from RNA used iRepertoire nested multiplex PCR. For one-step reverse transcription and amplification, about 90-450 ng of tissue mRNA or PBMC total RNA was used. Using its own MiXCR run on the multiplex PCR reads, TCRdb lists one record per CDR3 protein. The profile shows 150,000 to 200,000 distinct CDR3 sequences, approximately 30% of them singletons. The sample is drawn from a study of glioma-infiltrating T cells. Broader study findings: CDR3 overlap between tissue and blood was very small. Above-expected tissue-blood divergence occurred in all gliomas, most in low-grade ones.

The chain employs TRBV28 and TRBJ2-1; maybe TRBD2 (6 bases). The TCR originated in a human donor with low-grade glioma or glioblastoma, undergoing nonglioma brain surgery, or in good health (not recorded which). Sequenced sample: glioma tissue, nonneoplastic brain tissue, or PBMCs (not recorded which). This chain's CDR3 is CASIRGSGSSYNEQFF. CDR3 DNA: TGTGCCAGCATCCGGGGTAGCGGAAGCTCCTACAATGAGCAGTTCTTC.